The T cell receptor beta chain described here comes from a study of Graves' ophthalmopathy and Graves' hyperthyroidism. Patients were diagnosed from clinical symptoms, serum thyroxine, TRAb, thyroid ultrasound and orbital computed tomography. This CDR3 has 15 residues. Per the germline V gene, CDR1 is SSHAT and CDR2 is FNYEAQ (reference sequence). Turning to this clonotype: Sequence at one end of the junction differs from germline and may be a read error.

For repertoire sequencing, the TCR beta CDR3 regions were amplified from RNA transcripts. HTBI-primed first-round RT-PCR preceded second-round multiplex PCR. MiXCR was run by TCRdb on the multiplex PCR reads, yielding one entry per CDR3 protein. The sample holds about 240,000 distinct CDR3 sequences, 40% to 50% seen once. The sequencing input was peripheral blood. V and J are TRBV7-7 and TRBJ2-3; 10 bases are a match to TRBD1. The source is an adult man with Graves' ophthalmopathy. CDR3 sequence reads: CASSSTGGNTDTQYF. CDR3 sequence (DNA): TGTGCTAGCAGCTCGACAGGGGGCAACACAGATACGCAGTATTTT.